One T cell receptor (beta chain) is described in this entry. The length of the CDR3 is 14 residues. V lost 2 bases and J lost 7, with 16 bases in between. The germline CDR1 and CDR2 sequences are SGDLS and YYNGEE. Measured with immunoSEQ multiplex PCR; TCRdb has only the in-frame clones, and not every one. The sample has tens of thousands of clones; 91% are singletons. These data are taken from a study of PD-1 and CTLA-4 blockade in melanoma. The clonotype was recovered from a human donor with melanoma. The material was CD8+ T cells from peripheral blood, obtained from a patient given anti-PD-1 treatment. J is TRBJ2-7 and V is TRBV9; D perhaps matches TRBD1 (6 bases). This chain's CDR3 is CASSVGGGTPEQYF. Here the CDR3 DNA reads TGTGCCAGCAGCGTTGGGGGCGGCACCCCTGAGCAGTACTTC.